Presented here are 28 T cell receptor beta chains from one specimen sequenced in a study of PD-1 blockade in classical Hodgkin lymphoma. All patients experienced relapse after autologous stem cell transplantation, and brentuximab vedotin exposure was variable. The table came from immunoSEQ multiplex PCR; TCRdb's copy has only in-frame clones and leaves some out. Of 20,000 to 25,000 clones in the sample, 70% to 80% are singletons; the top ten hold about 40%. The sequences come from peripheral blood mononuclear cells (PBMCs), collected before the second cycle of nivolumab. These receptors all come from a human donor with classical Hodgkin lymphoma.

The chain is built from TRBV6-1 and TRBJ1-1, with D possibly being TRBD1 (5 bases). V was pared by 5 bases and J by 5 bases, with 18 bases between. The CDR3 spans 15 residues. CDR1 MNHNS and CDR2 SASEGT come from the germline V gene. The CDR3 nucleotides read TGTGCCAGCAGTCCCTTGGGGGGGGAGAGGACTGAAGCTTTCTTT. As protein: CASSPLGGERTEAFF.

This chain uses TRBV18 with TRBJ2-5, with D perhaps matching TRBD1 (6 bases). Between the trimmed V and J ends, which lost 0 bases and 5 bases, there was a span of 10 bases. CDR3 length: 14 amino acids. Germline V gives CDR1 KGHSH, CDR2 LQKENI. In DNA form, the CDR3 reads TGTGCCAGCTCACCACCCGGCCAGGGGGAGACCCAGTACTTC. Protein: CASSPPGQGETQYF.

This CDR3 is CASSKGDRIIEAFF. CDR3 sequence (DNA): TGTGCCAGTAGTAAGGGAGACAGGATCATTGAAGCTTTCTTT. This chain uses TRBV19 with TRBJ1-1, with D possibly being TRBD1 (6 bases). From germline, CDR1 is LNHDA and CDR2 SQIVND (reference sequence). The CDR3 contains 14 residues. V was shortened by 4 bases and J by 7 bases, with 16 bases between the two germline ends.

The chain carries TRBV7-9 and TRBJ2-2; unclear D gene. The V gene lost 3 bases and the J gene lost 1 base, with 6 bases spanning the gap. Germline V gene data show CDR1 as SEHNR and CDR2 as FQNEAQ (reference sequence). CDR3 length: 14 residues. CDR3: CASSFAGNTGELFF. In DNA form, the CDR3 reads TGTGCCAGCAGCTTCGCAGGGAACACCGGGGAGCTGTTTTTT.

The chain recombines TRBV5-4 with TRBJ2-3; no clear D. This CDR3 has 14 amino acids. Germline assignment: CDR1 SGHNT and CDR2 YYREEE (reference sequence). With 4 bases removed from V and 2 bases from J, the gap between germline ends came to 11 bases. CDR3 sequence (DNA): TGTGCCAGCAGCGGGCAGGTCTTCACAGATACGCAGTATTTT. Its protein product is CASSGQVFTDTQYF.

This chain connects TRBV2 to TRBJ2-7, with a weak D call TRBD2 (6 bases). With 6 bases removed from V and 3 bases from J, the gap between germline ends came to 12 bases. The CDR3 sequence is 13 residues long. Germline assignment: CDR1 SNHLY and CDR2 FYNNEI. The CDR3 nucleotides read TGTGCCAGCAGCGCCGGGACTGACTACGAGCAGTACTTC. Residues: CASSAGTDYEQYF.

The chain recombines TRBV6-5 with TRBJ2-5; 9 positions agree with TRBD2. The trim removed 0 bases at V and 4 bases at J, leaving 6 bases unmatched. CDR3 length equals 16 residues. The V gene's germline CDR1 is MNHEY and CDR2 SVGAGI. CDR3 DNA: TGTGCCAGCAGTTACTCGAGCCTAGCGGGGATAGAGACCCAGTACTTC. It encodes CASSYSSLAGIETQYF.

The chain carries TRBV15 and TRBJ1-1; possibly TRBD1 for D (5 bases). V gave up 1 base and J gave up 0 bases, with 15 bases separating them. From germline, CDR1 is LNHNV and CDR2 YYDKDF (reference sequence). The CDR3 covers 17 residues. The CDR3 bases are TGTGCCACCAGCAGAGGAACGGTGGGGGGATTGAACACTGAAGCTTTCTTT. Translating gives CATSRGTVGGLNTEAFF.

The CDR3 spells CASSVIGGNTGELFF. The DNA for the CDR3 is TGTGCCAGCAGTGTCATCGGGGGGAACACCGGGGAGCTGTTTTTT. V and J are TRBV6-4 and TRBJ2-2, with a tentative D call TRBD2 (6 bases). Trimming left V 4 bases short and J 1 base short, with 10 bases between. CDR3 length: 15 residues. CDR1 is MRHNA, CDR2 SNTAGT, per germline.

The CDR3 region has the DNA TGTGCCAGCAGCTTAGGATTCAGTCAGCCCCAGCATTTT. Residues: CASSLGFSQPQHF. This chain links TRBV11-3 with TRBJ1-5; no definite D call. This CDR3 contains 13 residues. Germline values: CDR1 SGHNT, CDR2 YENEEA. The V end was cut by 1 base, the J end by 6 bases, with 7 bases between.

The CDR3 region is CASSTGRRDTGELFF. For the CDR3, the DNA is TGTGCCAGTAGTACAGGTCGGCGGGACACCGGGGAGCTGTTTTTT. The chain employs TRBV19 and TRBJ2-2; a possible D gene is TRBD2 (5 bases). Germline V gene sequence: CDR1 LNHDA, CDR2 SQIVND (reference sequence). The CDR3 consists of 15 residues. Trimming removed 4 bases at V and 3 bases at J, with 12 bases between. The full variable domain, with the rest looked up from reference TRBV19 and TRBJ2-2, is DGGITQSPKYLFRKEGQNVTLSCEQNLNHDAMYWYRQDPGQGLRLIYYSQIVNDFQKGDIAEGYSVSREKKESFPLTVTSAQKNPTAFYLCASSTGRRDTGELFFGEGSRLTVL.

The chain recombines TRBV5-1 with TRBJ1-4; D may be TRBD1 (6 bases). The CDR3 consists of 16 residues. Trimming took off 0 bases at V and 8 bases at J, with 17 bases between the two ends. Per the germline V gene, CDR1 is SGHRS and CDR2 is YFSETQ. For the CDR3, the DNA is TGCGCCAGCAGCTTGGCTTTCGGACAGCTGAGGGAAAAACTGTTTTTT. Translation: CASSLAFGQLREKLFF. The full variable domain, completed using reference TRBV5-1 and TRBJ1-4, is KAGVTQTPRYLIKTRGQQVTLSCSPISGHRSVSWYQQTPGQGLQFLFEYFSETQRNKGNFPGRFSGRQFSNSRSEMNVSTLELGDSALYLCASSLAFGQLREKLFFGSGTQLSVL.

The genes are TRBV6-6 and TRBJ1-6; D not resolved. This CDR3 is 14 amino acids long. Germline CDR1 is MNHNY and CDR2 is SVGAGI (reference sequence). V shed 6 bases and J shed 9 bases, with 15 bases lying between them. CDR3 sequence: CASSRPLEGSPLHF. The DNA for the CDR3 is TGTGCCAGCAGCCGTCCCCTTGAGGGTTCACCCCTCCACTTT.

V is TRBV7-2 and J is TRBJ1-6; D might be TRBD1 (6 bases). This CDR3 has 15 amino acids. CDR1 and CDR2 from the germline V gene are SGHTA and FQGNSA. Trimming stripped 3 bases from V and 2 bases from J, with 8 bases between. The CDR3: CASSFRGTYNSPLHF. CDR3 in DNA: TGTGCCAGCAGCTTCAGGGGCACCTATAATTCACCCCTCCACTTT.

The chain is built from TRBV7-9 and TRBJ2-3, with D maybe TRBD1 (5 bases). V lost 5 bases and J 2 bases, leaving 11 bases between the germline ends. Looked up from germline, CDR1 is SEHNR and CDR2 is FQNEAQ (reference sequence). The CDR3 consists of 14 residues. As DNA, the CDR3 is TGTGCCAGCAGCCCCGCCAGGGCCACAGATACGCAGTATTTT. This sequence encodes CASSPARATDTQYF.

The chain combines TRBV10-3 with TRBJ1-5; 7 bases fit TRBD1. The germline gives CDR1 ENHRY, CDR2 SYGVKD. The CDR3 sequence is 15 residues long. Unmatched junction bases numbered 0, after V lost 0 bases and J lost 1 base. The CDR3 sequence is CAISESTGSNQPQHF. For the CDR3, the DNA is TGTGCCATCAGTGAGTCGACAGGGAGCAATCAGCCCCAGCATTTT.

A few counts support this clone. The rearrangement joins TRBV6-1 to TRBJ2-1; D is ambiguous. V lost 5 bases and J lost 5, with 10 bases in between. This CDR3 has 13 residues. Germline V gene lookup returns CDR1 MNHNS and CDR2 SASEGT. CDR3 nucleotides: TGTGCCAGCAGTCTTGACCGGGACAATGAGCAGTTCTTC. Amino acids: CASSLDRDNEQFF.

The CDR3 region has the DNA TGCGCCAGCAGCCGCCAGGGGAGCGACTATGGCTACACCTTC. Encoded protein: CASSRQGSDYGYTF. The V call is TRBV4-1, the J call TRBJ1-2, with TRBD1 as a possible D gene (6 bases). The CDR3 is 14 residues long. Trimming removed 4 bases at V and 3 bases at J, with 12 bases between. Per germline, CDR1 MGHRA and CDR2 YSYEKL.

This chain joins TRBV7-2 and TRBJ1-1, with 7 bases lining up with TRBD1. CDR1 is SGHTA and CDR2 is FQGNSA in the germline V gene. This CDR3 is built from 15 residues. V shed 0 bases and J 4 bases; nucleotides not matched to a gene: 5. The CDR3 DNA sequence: TGTGCCAGCAGCTTAGCAGGGGGCGTTCCCACTGAAGCTTTCTTT. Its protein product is CASSLAGGVPTEAFF.

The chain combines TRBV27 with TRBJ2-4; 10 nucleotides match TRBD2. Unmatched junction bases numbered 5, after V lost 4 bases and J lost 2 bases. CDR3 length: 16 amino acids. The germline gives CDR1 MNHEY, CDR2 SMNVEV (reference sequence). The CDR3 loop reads CASSSWTSGTKNIQYF. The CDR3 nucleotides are TGTGCCAGCAGTTCCTGGACTAGCGGAACCAAAAACATTCAGTACTTC.

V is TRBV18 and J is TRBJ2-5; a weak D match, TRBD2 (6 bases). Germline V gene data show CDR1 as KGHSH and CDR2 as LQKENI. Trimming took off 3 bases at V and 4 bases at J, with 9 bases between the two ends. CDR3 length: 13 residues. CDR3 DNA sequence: TGTGCCAGCTCACCCTCCGGGAGAGAGACCCAGTACTTC. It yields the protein CASSPSGRETQYF.

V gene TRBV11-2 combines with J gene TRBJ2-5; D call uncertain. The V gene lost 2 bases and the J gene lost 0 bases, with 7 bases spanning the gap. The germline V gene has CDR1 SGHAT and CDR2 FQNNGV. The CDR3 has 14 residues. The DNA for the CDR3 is TGTGCCAGCAGCTTATACCGGGACCAAGAGACCCAGTACTTC. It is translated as CASSLYRDQETQYF. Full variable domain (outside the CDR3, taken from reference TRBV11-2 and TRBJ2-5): EAGVAQSPRYKIIEKRQSVAFWCNPISGHATLYWYQQILGQGPKLLIQFQNNGVVDDSQLPKDRFSAERLKGVDSTLKIQPAKLEDSAVYLCASSLYRDQETQYFGPGTRLLVL.

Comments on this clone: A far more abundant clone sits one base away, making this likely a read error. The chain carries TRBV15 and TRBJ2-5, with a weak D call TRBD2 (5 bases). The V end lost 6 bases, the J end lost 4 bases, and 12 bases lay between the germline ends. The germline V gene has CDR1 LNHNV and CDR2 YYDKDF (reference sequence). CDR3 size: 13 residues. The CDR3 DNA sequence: TGTGCCACCAGTCGGATAGCGAGAGAGACCCAGTACTTC. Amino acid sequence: CATSRIARETQYF.

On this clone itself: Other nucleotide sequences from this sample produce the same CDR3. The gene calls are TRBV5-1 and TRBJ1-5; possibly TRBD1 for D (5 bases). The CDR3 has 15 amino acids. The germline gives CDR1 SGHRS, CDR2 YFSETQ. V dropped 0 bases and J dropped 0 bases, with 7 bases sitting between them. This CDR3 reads CASSLVGGSNQPQHF. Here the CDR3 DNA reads TGCGCCAGCAGCTTGGTGGGGGGTAGCAATCAGCCCCAGCATTTT.

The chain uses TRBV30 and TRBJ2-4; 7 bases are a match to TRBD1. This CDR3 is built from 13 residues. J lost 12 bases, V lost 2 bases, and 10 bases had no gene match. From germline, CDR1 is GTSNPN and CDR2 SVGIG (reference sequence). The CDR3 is CAWSQTIQGPQYF. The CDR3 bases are TGTGCCTGGAGTCAAACCATACAGGGGCCTCAGTACTTC.

CDR3 in DNA: TGTGCCAGTAGTGGAAACAGGGGAACTGAAGCTTTCTTT. Protein: CASSGNRGTEAFF. The chain carries TRBV19 and TRBJ1-1; 7 bases fit TRBD1. Germline CDR1 is LNHDA and CDR2 is SQIVND (reference sequence). This CDR3 spans 13 amino acids. Germline trimming cut 5 bases from V and 5 bases from J; bases unmatched to any gene: 5.

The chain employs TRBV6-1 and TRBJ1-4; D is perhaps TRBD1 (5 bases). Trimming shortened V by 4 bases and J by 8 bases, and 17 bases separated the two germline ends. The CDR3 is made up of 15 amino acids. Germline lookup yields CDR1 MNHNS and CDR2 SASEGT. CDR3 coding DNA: TGTGCCAGCAGTGGCAAGGGACCGCCCCAGGAAAAACTGTTTTTT. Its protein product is CASSGKGPPQEKLFF.

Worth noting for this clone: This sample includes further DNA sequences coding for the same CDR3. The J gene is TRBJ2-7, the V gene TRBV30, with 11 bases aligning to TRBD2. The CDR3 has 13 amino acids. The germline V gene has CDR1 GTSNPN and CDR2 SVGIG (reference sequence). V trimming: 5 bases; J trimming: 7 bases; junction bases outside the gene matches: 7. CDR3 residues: CAWGLAGGGEQYF. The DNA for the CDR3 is TGTGCCTGGGGACTAGCGGGCGGGGGGGAGCAGTACTTC.